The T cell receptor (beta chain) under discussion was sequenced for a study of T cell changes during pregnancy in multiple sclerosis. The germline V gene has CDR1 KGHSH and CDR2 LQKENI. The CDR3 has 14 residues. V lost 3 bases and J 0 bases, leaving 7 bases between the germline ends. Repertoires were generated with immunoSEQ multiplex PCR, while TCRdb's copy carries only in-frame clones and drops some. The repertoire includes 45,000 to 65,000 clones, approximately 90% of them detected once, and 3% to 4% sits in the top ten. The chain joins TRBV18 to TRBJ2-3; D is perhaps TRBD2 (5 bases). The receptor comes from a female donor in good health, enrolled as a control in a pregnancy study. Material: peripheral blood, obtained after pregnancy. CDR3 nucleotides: TGTGCCAGCTCACCCTGGACTAGCACAGATACGCAGTATTTT. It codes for CASSPWTSTDTQYF. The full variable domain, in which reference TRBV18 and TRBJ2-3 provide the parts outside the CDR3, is NAGVMQNPRHLVRRRGQEARLRCSPMKGHSHVYWYRQLPEEGLKFMVYLQKENIIDESGMPKERFSAEFPKEGPSILRIQQVVRGDSAAYFCASSPWTSTDTQYFGPGTRLTVL.